This T cell receptor beta chain was recorded in a study of shared clonotypes between healthy human individuals. CDR1 is SNHLY and CDR2 is FYNNEI in the germline V gene. The CDR3 contains 13 residues. V shed 8 bases and J 7 bases; nucleotides not matched to a gene: 10. The assay used deep level. The assay was immunoSEQ multiplex PCR, and TCRdb's table has in-frame clones only and misses some. The repertoire includes about 560,000 clones, roughly four fifths of them detected once, and around 13% sits in the top ten. The chain uses TRBV2 and TRBJ1-1; 7 bases align to TRBD1. Material for sequencing was PBMCs. This TCR came from a woman aged 35 to 49 in good health. Some clones in this sample may be carry-over from other donors' samples. The CDR3 DNA reads TGTGCCAGCGGTTCGGTTGGACAGGATGAAGCTTTCTTT. Translation gives CASGSVGQDEAFF.